The next 27 T cell receptor beta chains were all read from a single sample in a study of early T cells in non-severe SARS-CoV-2 infection. TCRdb recomputed calls from the 5' RACE reads with MiXCR, one row per CDR3 protein. The profile shows over 85,000 distinct CDR3 sequences, about 15% of them singletons. The specimen was whole blood. The source is an adult who was a healthcare worker with PCR-confirmed SARS-CoV-2 infection or an uninfected control (not recorded which).

The V call is TRBV7-2, the J call TRBJ2-7, with D perhaps matching TRBD2 (5 bases). Germline V gives CDR1 SGHTA, CDR2 FQGNSA. Trimming removed 6 bases at V and 3 bases at J, with 12 bases between. The CDR3 spans 13 residues. The CDR3 loop is CASSYAGNYEQYF. The CDR3 DNA sequence: TGTGCCAGCAGTTATGCCGGGAACTACGAGCAGTACTTC.

This clonotype was picked up a small number of times. The rearrangement joins TRBV10-1 to TRBJ2-3, with D perhaps matching TRBD2 (5 bases). Germline values: CDR1 WNHNN, CDR2 SYGVQD (reference sequence). The CDR3 consists of 16 residues. Between the trimmed V and J ends, which lost 2 bases and 2 bases, there was a span of 14 bases. The CDR3 nucleotides read TGCGCCAGCAGTGAGATGGCGGAGGACTTCACAGATACGCAGTATTTT. As protein: CASSEMAEDFTDTQYF.

CDR3 sequence reads: CASSFPPAKNIQYF. CDR3 sequence (DNA): TGTGCCAGCAGTTTTCCCCCAGCCAAAAACATTCAGTACTTC. The V gene is TRBV27, the J gene TRBJ2-4, with D hard to call. The V gene lost 3 bases and the J gene lost 0 bases, with 6 bases spanning the gap. Germline CDR1 and CDR2: MNHEY and SMNVEV (reference sequence). CDR3 length equals 14 residues.

This clonotype was seen more than once but under ten times. The chain couples TRBV28 to TRBJ1-2, with a tentative D call TRBD1 (5 bases). The CDR3 is made up of 15 amino acids. Germline V lookup: CDR1 MDHEN, CDR2 SYDVKM. V lost 7 bases to trimming and J lost 5 bases, with 20 bases between them. The CDR3 coding sequence is TGTGCCAGCAAAGGTCACTTCCGGGACGGTTATGGCTACACCTTC. Residues: CASKGHFRDGYGYTF.

This clonotype has just a few counts. The V and J genes are TRBV14 and TRBJ2-3, with TRBD2 matching 8 bases. Germline CDR1 SGHDN, CDR2 FVKESK. CDR3 size: 15 residues. The trim removed 5 bases at V and 1 base at J, leaving 5 bases unmatched. DNA for the CDR3: TGTGCCAGCAGCGCGAGCGGGAGCGGCACAGATACGCAGTATTTT. Its protein is CASSASGSGTDTQYF.

This clonotype occurred many times. The chain recombines TRBV11-2 with TRBJ1-3; D is unresolved. Between the trimmed V and J ends, which lost 5 bases and 0 bases, there was a span of 11 bases. Germline V lookup: CDR1 SGHAT, CDR2 FQNNGV. This CDR3 is 15 amino acids long. In nucleotides, the CDR3 is TGTGCCAGCAGCCTGTATTTGAACTCTGGAAACACCATATATTTT. Protein product: CASSLYLNSGNTIYF.

The chain uses TRBV5-8 and TRBJ2-6; tentative D call: TRBD1 (5 bases). Per germline, CDR1 SGHTS and CDR2 YDEGEE. CDR3 length: 18 residues. Between the trimmed V and J ends, which lost 6 bases and 0 bases, there was a span of 19 bases. The CDR3 sequence is CASTKSGTGSSGANVLTF. CDR3 DNA sequence: TGTGCCAGCACCAAGAGTGGTACAGGTTCCTCTGGGGCCAACGTCCTGACTTTC.

The sample holds a few counts of this clonotype. The chain combines TRBV15 with TRBJ2-3; a weak D match, TRBD2 (6 bases). Germline CDR1 and CDR2: LNHNV and YYDKDF (reference sequence). V dropped 8 bases and J dropped 1 base, with 10 bases sitting between them. The CDR3 has 13 residues. CDR3 in DNA: TGTGCCACCGGGTGGGGGGGCACAGATACGCAGTATTTT. This gives the protein CATGWGGTDTQYF.

This clonotype was seen a single time. The CDR3 spells CASRRVQGGGYTF. The CDR3 coding sequence is TGTGCCAGCAGGAGGGTGCAGGGGGGTGGCTACACCTTC. This chain connects TRBV28 to TRBJ1-2; TRBD1 agrees at 7 bases. This CDR3 has 13 amino acids. Germline loops: CDR1 MDHEN, CDR2 SYDVKM. V shed 6 bases and J 7 bases; nucleotides not matched to a gene: 8.

This clonotype came up a few times. The CDR3 protein is CANGERDLAKNIQYF. The CDR3 nucleotides are TGTGCCAATGGAGAAAGGGACTTGGCCAAAAACATTCAGTACTTC. This rearrangement joins TRBV7-9 to TRBJ2-4; a weak D match, TRBD2 (6 bases). V was cut by 10 bases and J by 1 base, with 17 bases left in between. Looked up from germline, CDR1 is SEHNR and CDR2 is FQNEAQ (reference sequence). CDR3 length: 15 amino acids. The whole variable domain, remainder taken from reference TRBV7-9 and TRBJ2-4, is DTGVSQNPRHKITKRGQNVTFRCDPISEHNRLYWYRQTLGQGPEFLTYFQNEAQLEKSRLLSDRFSAERPKGSFSTLEIQRTEQGDSAMYLCANGERDLAKNIQYFGAGTRLSVL.

The chain's CDR3 is CASSQDSRARSNYGYTF. The CDR3 DNA reads TGCGCCAGCAGCCAAGATTCTAGGGCCCGTTCCAACTATGGCTACACCTTC. V usage is TRBV4-3 and J usage is TRBJ1-2, with D hard to call. With 0 bases removed from V and 2 bases from J, the gap between germline ends came to 16 bases. The V gene's germline CDR1 is LGHNA and CDR2 YSLEER. The CDR3 is made up of 17 amino acids.

This clonotype has a handful of counts. The chain combines TRBV5-1 with TRBJ1-4; D uncertain. Per germline, CDR1 SGHRS and CDR2 YFSETQ. The CDR3 consists of 14 residues. Trimming left V 3 bases short and J 6 bases short, with 12 bases between. Written as DNA, the CDR3 is TGCGCCAGCAGCTACTCACATGGGGATGAAAAACTGTTTTTT. It yields the protein CASSYSHGDEKLFF.

The rearrangement uses TRBV12-3 or TRBV12-4 and TRBJ2-3; maybe TRBD1 (5 bases). The CDR3 is 15 residues long. Trimming shortened V by 6 bases and J by 0 bases, and 13 bases separated the two germline ends. The CDR3 is CASSTTESSTDTQYF. The CDR3 DNA follows: TGTGCCAGCAGCACGACAGAATCTAGCACAGATACGCAGTATTTT.

This clonotype appeared a few times. The chain recombines TRBV12-3 or TRBV12-4 with TRBJ1-1; maybe TRBD1 (5 bases). The CDR3 loop spans 11 amino acids. Trimming cost V 7 bases and J 6 bases, with 9 bases left between them. CDR3 sequence: CASKGVSEAFF. In DNA form, the CDR3 reads TGTGCCAGCAAAGGGGTCTCTGAAGCTTTCTTT.

This clonotype was picked up a small number of times. The V and J genes are TRBV27 and TRBJ1-6; D not resolved. The germline V and J ends were trimmed by 0 bases and 3 bases, with 6 bases remaining between them. Germline V gene sequence: CDR1 MNHEY, CDR2 SMNVEV (reference sequence). The CDR3 consists of 15 residues. CDR3 sequence (DNA): TGTGCCAGCAGTTTATCCCCAGGCTATAATTCACCCCTCCACTTT. Translation: CASSLSPGYNSPLHF.

The rearrangement uses TRBV20-1 and TRBJ2-7; 11 bases map to TRBD2. This CDR3 spans 13 amino acids. Germline assignment: CDR1 DFQATT and CDR2 SNEGSKA (reference sequence). The V segment lost 6 bases and the J segment 5 bases; nucleotides outside the gene matches: 6. The CDR3 here is CSAKLAGDHEQYF. The CDR3 DNA follows: TGCAGTGCAAAACTAGCGGGAGACCACGAGCAGTACTTC.

This clonotype was seen a handful of times. The V gene is TRBV5-4, the J gene TRBJ2-3; 8 nucleotides match TRBD2. V gave up 1 base and J gave up 0 bases; unmatched junction bases: 4. Germline V lookup: CDR1 SGHNT, CDR2 YYREEE (reference sequence). The length of the CDR3 is 16 residues. CDR3 coding DNA: TGTGCCAGCAGCTTGACGACTAGCGTTAGCACAGATACGCAGTATTTT. This sequence encodes CASSLTTSVSTDTQYF.

J is TRBJ2-7 and V is TRBV19; D perhaps matches TRBD1 (6 bases). The CDR3 runs to 15 residues. CDR1 LNHDA and CDR2 SQIVND come from the germline V gene (reference sequence). Deletions cut 4 bases from V and 0 bases from J, with 13 bases between. The CDR3 loop is CASSTRTAPSYEQYF. The CDR3 coding sequence is TGTGCCAGTAGTACCCGGACAGCTCCCTCCTACGAGCAGTACTTC.

This clonotype was observed a handful of times. This rearrangement joins TRBV4-2 to TRBJ2-7, with D unresolved. The CDR3 is 13 amino acids. Germline CDR1 LGHNA, CDR2 YNFKEQ. Trimming shortened V by 0 bases and J by 5 bases, and 8 bases separated the two germline ends. Here the CDR3 DNA reads TGTGCCAGCAGCCAAGATCTCCCCGACGAGCAGTACTTC. Translation gives CASSQDLPDEQYF.

The chain uses TRBV7-2 and TRBJ2-4, with D possibly matching TRBD1 (6 bases). V was shortened by 5 bases and J by 3 bases, with 11 bases between the two germline ends. The CDR3 has 14 residues. Germline V CDR1 and CDR2: SGHTA, FQGNSA. The CDR3 region has the DNA TGTGCCAGCAGCCAAGGGGGTAACAAAAACATTCAGTACTTC. Protein product: CASSQGGNKNIQYF.

The table lists this clonotype with many counts. In DNA form, the CDR3 reads TGTGCCAGCAGCTTGAAAGCCGGGGAGCTGTTTTTT. Its protein product is CASSLKAGELFF. This rearrangement joins TRBV7-9 to TRBJ2-2; D remains ambiguous. Germline CDR1 is SEHNR and CDR2 is FQNEAQ (reference sequence). The germline V and J ends were trimmed by 3 bases and 6 bases, with 5 bases remaining between them. This CDR3 is built from 12 residues.

A single count supports this clonotype. The chain recombines TRBV28 with TRBJ1-1, with unresolved D. Trimming took off 2 bases at V and 0 bases at J, with 10 bases between the two ends. The CDR3 runs to 15 residues. CDR1 is MDHEN, CDR2 SYDVKM, per germline. The CDR3 DNA reads TGTGCCAGCAGTTTACCCGGGTCCATGAACACTGAAGCTTTCTTT. It specifies CASSLPGSMNTEAFF.

The V call is TRBV19, the J call TRBJ2-1, with 8 bases lining up with TRBD1. V was pared by 3 bases and J by 5 bases, with 9 bases of the junction left unmatched. Per the germline V gene, CDR1 is LNHDA and CDR2 is SQIVND (reference sequence). CDR3 length: 16 residues. CDR3 DNA: TGTGCCAGTAGTATTACAGGGGGTGGCCTTCACAATGAGCAGTTCTTC. The encoded protein is CASSITGGGLHNEQFF. Supplemented by reference TRBV19 and TRBJ2-1, the full variable domain reads DGGITQSPKYLFRKEGQNVTLSCEQNLNHDAMYWYRQDPGQGLRLIYYSQIVNDFQKGDIAEGYSVSREKKESFPLTVTSAQKNPTAFYLCASSITGGGLHNEQFFGPGTRLTVL.

V usage is TRBV9 and J usage is TRBJ1-2; D might be TRBD1 (6 bases). Per germline, CDR1 SGDLS and CDR2 YYNGEE. This CDR3 contains 15 residues. Trimming took off 3 bases at V and 4 bases at J, with 16 bases between the two ends. The DNA for the CDR3 is TGTGCCAGCAGCGAGACGGGGGCGGCGGTCTATGGCTACACCTTC. It translates to CASSETGAAVYGYTF.

The CDR3 sequence: CASSYDRQSSYNEQFF. Written as DNA, the CDR3 is TGTGCCAGCAGTTACGACAGGCAAAGCTCCTACAATGAGCAGTTCTTC. The chain employs TRBV6-2 or TRBV6-3 and TRBJ2-1; D may be TRBD1 (6 bases). This CDR3 is 16 amino acids long. The V gene's germline CDR1 is MNHEY and CDR2 SVGEGT. V dropped 2 bases and J dropped 0 bases, with 11 bases sitting between them.

This clonotype was recorded a few times. For the CDR3, the DNA is TGCGCCAGCAGCCTACAGGGGGATGGAGATACCATATATTTT. It yields the protein CASSLQGDGDTIYF. The chain links TRBV5-1 to TRBJ1-3, with 8 bases identical to TRBD1. Germline V lookup: CDR1 SGHRS, CDR2 YFSETQ. V lost 4 bases to trimming and J lost 10 bases; unmatched junction nucleotides: 10. The CDR3 totals 14 residues.

The sample holds a few counts of this clonotype. The chain uses TRBV5-1 and TRBJ2-5, with D possibly TRBD1 on 6 matching bases. V was clipped by 4 bases and J by 5 bases, with 18 bases between them. The germline V gene encodes CDR1 SGHRS and CDR2 YFSETQ. The CDR3 length is 15 residues. The CDR3 DNA reads as TGCGCCAGCAGCCAGCTGGACACTCAGGGGGAGACCCAGTACTTC. This gives the protein CASSQLDTQGETQYF.